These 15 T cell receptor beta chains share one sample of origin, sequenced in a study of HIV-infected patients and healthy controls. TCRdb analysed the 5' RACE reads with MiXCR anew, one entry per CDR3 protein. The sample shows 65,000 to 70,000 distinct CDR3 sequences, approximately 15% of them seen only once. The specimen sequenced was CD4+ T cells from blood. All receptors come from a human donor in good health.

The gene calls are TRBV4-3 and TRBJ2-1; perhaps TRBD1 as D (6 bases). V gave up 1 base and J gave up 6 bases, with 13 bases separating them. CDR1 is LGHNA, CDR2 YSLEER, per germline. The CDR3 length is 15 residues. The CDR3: CASSQVVGAGNEQFF. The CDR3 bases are TGCGCCAGCAGCCAAGTTGTGGGGGCCGGCAATGAGCAGTTCTTC.

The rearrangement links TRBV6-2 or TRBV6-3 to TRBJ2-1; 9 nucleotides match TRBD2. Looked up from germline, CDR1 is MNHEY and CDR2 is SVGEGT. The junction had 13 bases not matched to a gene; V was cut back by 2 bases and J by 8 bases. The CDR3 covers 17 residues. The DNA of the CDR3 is TGTGCCAGCAGTTACAGATGGGGGACTAGCAGTGTCGATGAGCAGTTCTTC. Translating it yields CASSYRWGTSSVDEQFF.

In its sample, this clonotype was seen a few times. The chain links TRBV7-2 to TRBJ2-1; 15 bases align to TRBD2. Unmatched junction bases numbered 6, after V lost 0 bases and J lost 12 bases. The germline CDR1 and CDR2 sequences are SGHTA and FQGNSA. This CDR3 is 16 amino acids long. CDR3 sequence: CASSLAGTGLAGGQFF. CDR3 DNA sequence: TGTGCCAGCAGCTTAGCGGGTACGGGACTAGCGGGAGGGCAGTTCTTC.

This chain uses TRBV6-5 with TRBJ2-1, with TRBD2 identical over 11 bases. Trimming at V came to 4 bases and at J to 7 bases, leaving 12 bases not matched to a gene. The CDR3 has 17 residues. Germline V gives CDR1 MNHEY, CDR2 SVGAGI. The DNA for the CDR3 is TGTGCCAGCAGTTTTAATTCTTTAGCGGGGGGGCGGAATGAGCAGTTCTTC. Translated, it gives CASSFNSLAGGRNEQFF.

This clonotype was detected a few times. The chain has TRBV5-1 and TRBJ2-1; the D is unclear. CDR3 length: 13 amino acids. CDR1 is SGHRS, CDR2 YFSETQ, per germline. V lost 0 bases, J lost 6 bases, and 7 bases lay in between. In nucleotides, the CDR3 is TGCGCCAGCAGCTTGGGGGCTAGCAATGAGCAGTTCTTC. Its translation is CASSLGASNEQFF.

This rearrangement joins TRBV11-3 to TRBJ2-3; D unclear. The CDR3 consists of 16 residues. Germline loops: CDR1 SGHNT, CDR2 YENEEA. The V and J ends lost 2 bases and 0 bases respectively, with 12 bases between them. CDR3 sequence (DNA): TGTGCCAGCAGCTTAAACGGGCAGGCTAGCACAGATACGCAGTATTTT. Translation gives CASSLNGQASTDTQYF.

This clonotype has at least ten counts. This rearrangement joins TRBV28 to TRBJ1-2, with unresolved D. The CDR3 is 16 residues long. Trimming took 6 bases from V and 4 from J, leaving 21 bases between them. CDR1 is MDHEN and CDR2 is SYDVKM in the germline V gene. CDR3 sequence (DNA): TGTGCCAGCAGCTCAATACCCCTCCTGGTCATCTATGGCTACACCTTC. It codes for CASSSIPLLVIYGYTF.

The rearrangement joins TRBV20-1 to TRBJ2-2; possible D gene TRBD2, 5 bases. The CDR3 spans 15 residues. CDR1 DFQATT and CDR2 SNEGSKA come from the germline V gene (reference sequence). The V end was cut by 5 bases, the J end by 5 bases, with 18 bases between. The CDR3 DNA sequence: TGCAGTGCTCTGGACTCCGGTAGCTTAACCGGGGAGCTGTTTTTT. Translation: CSALDSGSLTGELFF.

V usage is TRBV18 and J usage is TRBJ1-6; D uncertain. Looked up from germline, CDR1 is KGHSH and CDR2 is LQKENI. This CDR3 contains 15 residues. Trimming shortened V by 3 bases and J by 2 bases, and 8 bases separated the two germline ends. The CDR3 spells CASSPRRAYNSPLHF. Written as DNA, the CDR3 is TGTGCCAGCTCACCTAGGAGGGCCTATAATTCACCCCTCCACTTT.

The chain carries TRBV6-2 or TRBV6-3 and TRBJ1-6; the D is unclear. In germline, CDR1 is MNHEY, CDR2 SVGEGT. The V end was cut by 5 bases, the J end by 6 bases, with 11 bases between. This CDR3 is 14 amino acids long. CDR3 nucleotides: TGTGCCAGCAGTCGCGGGCCGCTTAATTCACCCCTCCACTTT. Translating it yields CASSRGPLNSPLHF.

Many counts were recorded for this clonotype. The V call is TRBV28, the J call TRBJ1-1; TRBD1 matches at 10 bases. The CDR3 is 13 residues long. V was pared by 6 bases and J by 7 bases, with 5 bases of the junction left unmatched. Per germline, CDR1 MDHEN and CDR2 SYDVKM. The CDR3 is CASRDRGVGEAFF. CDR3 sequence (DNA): TGTGCCAGCAGGGACAGGGGGGTTGGTGAAGCTTTCTTT.

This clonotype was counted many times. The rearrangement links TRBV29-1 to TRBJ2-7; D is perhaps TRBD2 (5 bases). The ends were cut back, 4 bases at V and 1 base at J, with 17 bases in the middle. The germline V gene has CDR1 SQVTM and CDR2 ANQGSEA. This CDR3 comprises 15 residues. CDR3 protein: CSVGGESGFSYEQYF. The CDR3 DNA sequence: TGCAGCGTTGGAGGTGAAAGCGGATTTTCCTACGAGCAGTACTTC.

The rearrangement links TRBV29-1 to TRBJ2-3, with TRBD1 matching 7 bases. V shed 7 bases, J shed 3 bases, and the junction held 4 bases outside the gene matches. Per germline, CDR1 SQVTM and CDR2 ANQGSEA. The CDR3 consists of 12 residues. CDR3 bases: TGCAGCGCCGGGACAGCGACAGATACGCAGTATTTT. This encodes CSAGTATDTQYF.

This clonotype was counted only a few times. DNA of the CDR3: TGTGCCTGGCGGAAGCGGGGACCCTACAATGAGCAGTTCTTC. It codes for CAWRKRGPYNEQFF. This sequence joins TRBV30 and TRBJ2-1; 7 bases line up with TRBD2. The V and J ends lost 5 bases and 2 bases, in that order; junction bases with no gene match: 6. The CDR3 runs 14 residues. The germline CDR1 and CDR2 sequences are GTSNPN and SVGIG (reference sequence).

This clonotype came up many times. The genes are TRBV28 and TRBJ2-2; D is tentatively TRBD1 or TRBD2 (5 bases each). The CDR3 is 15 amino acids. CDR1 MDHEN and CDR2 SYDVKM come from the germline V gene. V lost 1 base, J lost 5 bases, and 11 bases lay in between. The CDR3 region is CASSLLGVRTGELFF. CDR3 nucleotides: TGTGCCAGCAGTTTATTGGGGGTTAGGACCGGGGAGCTGTTTTTT.